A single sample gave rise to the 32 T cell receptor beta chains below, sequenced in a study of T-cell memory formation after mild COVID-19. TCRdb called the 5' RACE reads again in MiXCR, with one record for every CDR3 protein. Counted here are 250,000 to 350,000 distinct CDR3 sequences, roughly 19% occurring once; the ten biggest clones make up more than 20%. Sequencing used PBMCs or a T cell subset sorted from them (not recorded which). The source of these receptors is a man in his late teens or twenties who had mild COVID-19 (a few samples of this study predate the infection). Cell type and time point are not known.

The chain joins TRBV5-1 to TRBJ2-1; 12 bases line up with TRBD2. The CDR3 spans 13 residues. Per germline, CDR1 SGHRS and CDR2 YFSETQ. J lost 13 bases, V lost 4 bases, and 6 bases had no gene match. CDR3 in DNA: TGCGCCAGCAGCATAACTAGCGGGGGGTCACAGTTCTTC. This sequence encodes CASSITSGGSQFF.

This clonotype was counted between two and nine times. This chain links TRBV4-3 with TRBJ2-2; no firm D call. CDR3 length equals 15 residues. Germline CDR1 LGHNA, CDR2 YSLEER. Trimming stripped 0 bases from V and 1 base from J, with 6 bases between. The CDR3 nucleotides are TGCGCCAGCAGCCAAGATCACGGGAACACCGGGGAGCTGTTTTTT. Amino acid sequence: CASSQDHGNTGELFF.

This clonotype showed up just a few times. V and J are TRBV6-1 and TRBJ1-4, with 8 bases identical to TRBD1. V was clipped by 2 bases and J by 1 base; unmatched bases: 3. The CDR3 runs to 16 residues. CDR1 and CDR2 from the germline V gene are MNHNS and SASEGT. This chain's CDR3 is CASSEQGALTNEKLFF. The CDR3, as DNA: TGTGCCAGCAGTGAACAGGGGGCGTTAACTAATGAAAAACTGTTTTTT.

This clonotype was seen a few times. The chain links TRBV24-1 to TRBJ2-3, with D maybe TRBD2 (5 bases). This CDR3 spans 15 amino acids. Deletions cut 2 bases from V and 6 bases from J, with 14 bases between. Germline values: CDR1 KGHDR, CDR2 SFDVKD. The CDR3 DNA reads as TGTGCCACCAGTGATTGGTCCCGGTCGGGGGATACGCAGTATTTT. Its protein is CATSDWSRSGDTQYF.

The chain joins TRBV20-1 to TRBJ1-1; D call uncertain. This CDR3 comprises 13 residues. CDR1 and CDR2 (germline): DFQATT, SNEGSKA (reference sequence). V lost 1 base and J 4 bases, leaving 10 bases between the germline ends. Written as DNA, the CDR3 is TGCAGTGCTAGAGCTCGGGCGAGCACTGAAGCTTTCTTT. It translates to CSARARASTEAFF.

For the CDR3, the DNA is TGTGCCAGCAGCTCTTACCGGGACAGGAACACCGGGGAGCTGTTTTTT. Translated: CASSSYRDRNTGELFF. The V and J genes are TRBV7-9 and TRBJ2-2; 7 positions match TRBD1. CDR1 and CDR2 (germline): SEHNR, FQNEAQ (reference sequence). The CDR3 covers 16 residues. The V gene end was trimmed by 4 bases and the J gene end by 1 base; junction bases not matched to a gene: 6.

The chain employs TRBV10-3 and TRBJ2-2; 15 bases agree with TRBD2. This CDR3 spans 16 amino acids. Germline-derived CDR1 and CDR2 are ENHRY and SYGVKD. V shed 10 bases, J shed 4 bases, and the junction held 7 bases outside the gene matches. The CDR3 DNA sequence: TGTGCCACTCTTTCGGGACTAGCGGGGGGCACCGGGGAGCTGTTTTTT. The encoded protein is CATLSGLAGGTGELFF.

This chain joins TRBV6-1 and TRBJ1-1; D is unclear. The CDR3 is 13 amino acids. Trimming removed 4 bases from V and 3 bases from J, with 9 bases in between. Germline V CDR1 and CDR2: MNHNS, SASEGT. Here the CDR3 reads CASSGFMDTEAFF. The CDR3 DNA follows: TGTGCCAGCAGTGGCTTCATGGACACTGAAGCTTTCTTT.

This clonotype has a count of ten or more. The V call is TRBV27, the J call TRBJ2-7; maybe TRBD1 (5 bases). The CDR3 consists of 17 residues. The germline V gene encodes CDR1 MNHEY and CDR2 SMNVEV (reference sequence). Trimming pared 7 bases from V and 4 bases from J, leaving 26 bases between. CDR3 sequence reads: CASKGRVPRTLAYEQYF. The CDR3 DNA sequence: TGTGCCAGCAAGGGCAGGGTCCCTCGTACCCTTGCTTACGAGCAGTACTTC.

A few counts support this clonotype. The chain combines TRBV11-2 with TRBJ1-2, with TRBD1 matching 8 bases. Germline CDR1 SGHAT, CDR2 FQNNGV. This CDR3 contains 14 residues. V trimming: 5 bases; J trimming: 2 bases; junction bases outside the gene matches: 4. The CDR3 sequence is CASSGRGRNYGYTF. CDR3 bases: TGTGCCAGCAGCGGCAGGGGGCGAAACTATGGCTACACCTTC.

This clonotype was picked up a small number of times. In nucleotides, the CDR3 is TGTGCCAGTGGGACATCCTACGAGCAGTACTTC. Translated, it gives CASGTSYEQYF. The rearrangement joins TRBV9 to TRBJ2-7, with D possibly TRBD1 on 6 matching bases. The CDR3 totals 11 residues. Trimming shortened V by 8 bases and J by 1 base, and 7 bases separated the two germline ends. Germline V gene sequence: CDR1 SGDLS, CDR2 YYNGEE.

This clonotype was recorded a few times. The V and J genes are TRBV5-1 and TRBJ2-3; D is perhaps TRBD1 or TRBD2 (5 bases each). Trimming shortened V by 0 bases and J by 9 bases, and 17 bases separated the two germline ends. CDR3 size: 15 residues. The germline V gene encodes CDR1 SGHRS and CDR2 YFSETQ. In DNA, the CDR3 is TGCGCCAGCAGCTTGGCCGGGGCGTCGGGAAGGACGCAGTATTTT. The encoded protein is CASSLAGASGRTQYF.

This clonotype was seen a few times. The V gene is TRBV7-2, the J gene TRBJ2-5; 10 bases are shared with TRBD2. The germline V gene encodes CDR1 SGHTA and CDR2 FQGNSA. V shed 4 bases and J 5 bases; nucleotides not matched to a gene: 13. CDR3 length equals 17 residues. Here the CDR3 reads CASSWIPSGGSSETQYF. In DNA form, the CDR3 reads TGTGCCAGCAGCTGGATTCCTAGCGGGGGAAGTTCCGAGACCCAGTACTTC.

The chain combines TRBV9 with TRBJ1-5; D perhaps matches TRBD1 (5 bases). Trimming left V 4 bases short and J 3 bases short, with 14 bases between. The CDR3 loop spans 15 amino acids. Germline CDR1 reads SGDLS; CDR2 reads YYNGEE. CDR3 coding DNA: TGTGCCAGCAGCCCTCAACCGGGACCCAATCAGCCCCAGCATTTT. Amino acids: CASSPQPGPNQPQHF.

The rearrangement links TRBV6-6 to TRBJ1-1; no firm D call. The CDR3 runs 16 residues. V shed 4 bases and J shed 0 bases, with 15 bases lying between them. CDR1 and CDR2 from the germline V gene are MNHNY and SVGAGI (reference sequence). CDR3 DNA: TGTGCCAGCAGTTCCCCGAGCACAAAGATGAACACTGAAGCTTTCTTT. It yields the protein CASSSPSTKMNTEAFF.

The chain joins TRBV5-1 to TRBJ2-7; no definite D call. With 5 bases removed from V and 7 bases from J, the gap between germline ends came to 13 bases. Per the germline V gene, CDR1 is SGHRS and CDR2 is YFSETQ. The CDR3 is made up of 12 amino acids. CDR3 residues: CASSSGLMEQYF. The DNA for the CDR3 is TGCGCCAGCAGTTCCGGTCTGATGGAGCAGTACTTC.

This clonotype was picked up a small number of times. DNA of the CDR3: TGTGCCAGCAGCCAAATACAGGGGGTGGCTGCTGAAGCTTTCTTT. Its translation is CASSQIQGVAAEAFF. This chain connects TRBV7-9 to TRBJ1-1, with 8 bases fitting TRBD1. The CDR3 loop spans 15 amino acids. Germline-derived CDR1 and CDR2 are SEHNR and FQNEAQ (reference sequence). Germline trimming cut 5 bases from V and 6 bases from J; bases unmatched to any gene: 11.

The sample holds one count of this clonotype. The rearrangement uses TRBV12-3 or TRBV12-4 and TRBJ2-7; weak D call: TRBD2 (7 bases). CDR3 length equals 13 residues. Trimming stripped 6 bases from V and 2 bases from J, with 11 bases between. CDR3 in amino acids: CASRRGGTYEQYV. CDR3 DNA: TGTGCCAGCAGGCGCGGGGGCACCTACGAGCAGTACGTC.

The CDR3 sequence: CASSRAGTGLHQPQHF. The CDR3 DNA reads TGCGCCAGCTCCCGAGCCGGGACAGGGCTTCATCAGCCCCAGCATTTT. The rearrangement links TRBV4-1 to TRBJ1-5, with TRBD1 matching 9 bases. The CDR3 consists of 16 residues. Germline V lookup: CDR1 MGHRA, CDR2 YSYEKL. The V and J ends lost 8 bases and 5 bases, in that order; junction bases with no gene match: 13.

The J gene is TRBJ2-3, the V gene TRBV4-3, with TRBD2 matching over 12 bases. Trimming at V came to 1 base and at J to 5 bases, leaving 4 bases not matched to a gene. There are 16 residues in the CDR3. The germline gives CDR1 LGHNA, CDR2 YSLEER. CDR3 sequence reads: CASSQVTTSGGDTQYF. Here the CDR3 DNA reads TGCGCCAGCAGCCAAGTTACGACTAGCGGGGGAGATACGCAGTATTTT.

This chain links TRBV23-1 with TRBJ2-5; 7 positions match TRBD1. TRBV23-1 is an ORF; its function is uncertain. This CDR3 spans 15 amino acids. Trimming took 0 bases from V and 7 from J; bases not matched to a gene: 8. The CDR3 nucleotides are TGCGCCAGCAGTCAATCTGGGGACAGCGAGGGGACCCAGTACTTC. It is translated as CASSQSGDSEGTQYF.

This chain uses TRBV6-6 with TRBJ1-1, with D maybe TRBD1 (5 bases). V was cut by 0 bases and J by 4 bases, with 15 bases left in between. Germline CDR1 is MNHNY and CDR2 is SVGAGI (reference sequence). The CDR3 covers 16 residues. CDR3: CASSYSMRGPGTEAFF. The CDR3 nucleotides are TGTGCCAGCAGTTACTCGATGAGGGGCCCAGGCACTGAAGCTTTCTTT.

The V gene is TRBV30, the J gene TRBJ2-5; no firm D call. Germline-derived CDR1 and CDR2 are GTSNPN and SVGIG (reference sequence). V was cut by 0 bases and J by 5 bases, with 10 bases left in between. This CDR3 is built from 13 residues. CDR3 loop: CAWSVNSPETQYF. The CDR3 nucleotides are TGTGCCTGGAGTGTAAACAGTCCGGAGACCCAGTACTTC.

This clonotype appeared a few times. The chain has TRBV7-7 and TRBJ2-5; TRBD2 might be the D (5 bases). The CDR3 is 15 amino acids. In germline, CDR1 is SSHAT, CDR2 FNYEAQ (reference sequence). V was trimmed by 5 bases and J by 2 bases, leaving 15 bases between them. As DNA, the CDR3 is TGTGCCAGCAGCGAGACACGGGGAAGTCAAGAGACCCAGTACTTC. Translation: CASSETRGSQETQYF.

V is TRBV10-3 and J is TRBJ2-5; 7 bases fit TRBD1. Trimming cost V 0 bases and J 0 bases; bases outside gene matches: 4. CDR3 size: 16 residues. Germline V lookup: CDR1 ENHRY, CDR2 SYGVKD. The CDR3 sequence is CAISESLDRDQETQYF. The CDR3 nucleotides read TGTGCCATCAGTGAGTCTCTTGACAGGGACCAAGAGACCCAGTACTTC.

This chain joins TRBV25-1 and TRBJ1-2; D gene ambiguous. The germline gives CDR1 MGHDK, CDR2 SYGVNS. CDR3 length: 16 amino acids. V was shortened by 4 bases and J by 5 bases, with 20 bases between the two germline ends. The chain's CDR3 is CASSANEANYGYGYTF. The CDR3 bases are TGTGCCAGCAGTGCGAACGAGGCTAACTATGGGTATGGCTACACCTTC.

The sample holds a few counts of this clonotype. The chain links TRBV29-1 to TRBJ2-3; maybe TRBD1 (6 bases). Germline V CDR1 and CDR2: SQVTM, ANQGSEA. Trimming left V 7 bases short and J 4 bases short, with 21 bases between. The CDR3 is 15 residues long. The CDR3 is CSAQRPQGLADTQYF. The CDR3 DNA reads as TGCAGCGCTCAACGTCCCCAGGGGTTGGCAGATACGCAGTATTTT.

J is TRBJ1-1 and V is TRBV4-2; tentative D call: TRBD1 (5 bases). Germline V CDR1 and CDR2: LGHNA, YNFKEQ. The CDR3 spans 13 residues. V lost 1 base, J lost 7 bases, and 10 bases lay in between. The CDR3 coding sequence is TGTGCCAGCAGCCAAGGGGACGTAGATGAAGCTTTCTTT. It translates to CASSQGDVDEAFF.

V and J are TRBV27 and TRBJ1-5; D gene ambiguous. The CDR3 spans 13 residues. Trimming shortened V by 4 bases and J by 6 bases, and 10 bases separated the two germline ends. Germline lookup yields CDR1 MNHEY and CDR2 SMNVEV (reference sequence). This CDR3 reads CASSSLRAQPQHF. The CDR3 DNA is TGTGCCAGCAGTTCCCTCCGTGCTCAGCCCCAGCATTTT.

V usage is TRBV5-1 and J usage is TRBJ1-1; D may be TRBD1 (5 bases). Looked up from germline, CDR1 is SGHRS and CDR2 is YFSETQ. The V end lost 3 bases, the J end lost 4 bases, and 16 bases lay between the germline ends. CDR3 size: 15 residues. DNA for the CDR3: TGCGCCAGCAGCTATCTTTCCCGGGGGGGCACTGAAGCTTTCTTT. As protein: CASSYLSRGGTEAFF.

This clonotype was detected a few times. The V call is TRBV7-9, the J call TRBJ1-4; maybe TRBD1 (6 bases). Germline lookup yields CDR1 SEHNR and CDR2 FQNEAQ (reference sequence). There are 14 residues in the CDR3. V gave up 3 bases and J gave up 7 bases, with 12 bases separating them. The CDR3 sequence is CASSFPGAGEKLFF. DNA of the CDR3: TGTGCCAGCAGCTTCCCGGGGGCAGGTGAAAAACTGTTTTTT.

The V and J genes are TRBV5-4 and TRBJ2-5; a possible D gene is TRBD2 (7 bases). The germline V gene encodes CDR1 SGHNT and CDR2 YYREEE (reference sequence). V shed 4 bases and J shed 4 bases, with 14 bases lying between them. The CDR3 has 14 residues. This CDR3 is CASSDGGPGETQYF. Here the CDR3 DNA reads TGTGCCAGCAGCGACGGGGGGCCGGGAGAGACCCAGTACTTC.